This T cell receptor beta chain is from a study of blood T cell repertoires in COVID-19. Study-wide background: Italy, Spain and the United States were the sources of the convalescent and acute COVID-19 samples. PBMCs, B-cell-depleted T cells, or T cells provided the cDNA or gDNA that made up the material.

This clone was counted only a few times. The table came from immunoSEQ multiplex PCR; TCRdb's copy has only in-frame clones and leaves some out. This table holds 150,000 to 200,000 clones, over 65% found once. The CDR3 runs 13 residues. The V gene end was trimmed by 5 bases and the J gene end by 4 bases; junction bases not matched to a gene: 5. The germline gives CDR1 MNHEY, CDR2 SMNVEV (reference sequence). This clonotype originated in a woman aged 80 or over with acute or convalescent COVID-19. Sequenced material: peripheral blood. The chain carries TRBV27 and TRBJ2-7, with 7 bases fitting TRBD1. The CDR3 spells CASSRTGRYEQYF. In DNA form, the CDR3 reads TGTGCCAGCAGTAGGACAGGCCGGTACGAGCAGTACTTC.